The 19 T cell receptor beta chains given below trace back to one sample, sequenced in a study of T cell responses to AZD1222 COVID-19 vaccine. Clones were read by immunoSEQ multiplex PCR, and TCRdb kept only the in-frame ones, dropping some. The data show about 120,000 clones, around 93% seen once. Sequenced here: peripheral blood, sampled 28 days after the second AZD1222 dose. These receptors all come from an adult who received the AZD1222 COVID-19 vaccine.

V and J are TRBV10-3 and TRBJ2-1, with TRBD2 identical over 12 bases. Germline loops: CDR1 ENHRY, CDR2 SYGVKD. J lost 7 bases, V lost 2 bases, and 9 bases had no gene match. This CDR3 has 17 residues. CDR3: CAISEQASGRAGNEQFF. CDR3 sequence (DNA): TGTGCCATCAGTGAGCAAGCTAGCGGGAGGGCCGGGAATGAGCAGTTCTTC.

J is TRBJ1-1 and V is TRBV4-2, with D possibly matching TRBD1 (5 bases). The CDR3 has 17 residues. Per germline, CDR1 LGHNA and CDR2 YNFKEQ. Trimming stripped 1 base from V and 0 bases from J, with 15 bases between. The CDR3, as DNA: TGTGCCAGCAGCCAAGGACGTCAGGGCAGCATGAACACTGAAGCTTTCTTT. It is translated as CASSQGRQGSMNTEAFF.

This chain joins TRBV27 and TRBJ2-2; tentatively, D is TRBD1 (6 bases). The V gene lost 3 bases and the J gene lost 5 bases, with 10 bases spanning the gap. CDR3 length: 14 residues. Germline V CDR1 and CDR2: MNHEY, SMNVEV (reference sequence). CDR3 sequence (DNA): TGTGCCAGCAGTTTGATGGGGACAACCGGGGAGCTGTTTTTT. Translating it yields CASSLMGTTGELFF.

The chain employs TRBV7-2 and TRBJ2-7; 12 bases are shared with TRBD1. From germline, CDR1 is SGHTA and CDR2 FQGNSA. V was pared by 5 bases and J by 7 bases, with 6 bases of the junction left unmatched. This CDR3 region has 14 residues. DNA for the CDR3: TGTGCCAGCAGCAGGGGACAGGGGGCGGAGGAGCAGTACTTC. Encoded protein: CASSRGQGAEEQYF.

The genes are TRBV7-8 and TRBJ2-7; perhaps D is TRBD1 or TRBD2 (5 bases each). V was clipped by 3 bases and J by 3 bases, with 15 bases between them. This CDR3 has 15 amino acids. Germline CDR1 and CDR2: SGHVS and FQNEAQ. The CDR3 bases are TGTGCCAGCAGCTTTTTTGTTGGGGACGACTACGAGCAGTACTTC. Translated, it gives CASSFFVGDDYEQYF. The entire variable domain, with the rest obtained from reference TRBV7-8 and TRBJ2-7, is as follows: GAGVSQSPRYKVAKRGQDVALRCDPISGHVSLFWYQQALGQGPEFLTYFQNEAQLDKSGLPSDRFFAERPEGSVSTLKIQRTQQEDSAVYLCASSFFVGDDYEQYFGPGTRLTVT.

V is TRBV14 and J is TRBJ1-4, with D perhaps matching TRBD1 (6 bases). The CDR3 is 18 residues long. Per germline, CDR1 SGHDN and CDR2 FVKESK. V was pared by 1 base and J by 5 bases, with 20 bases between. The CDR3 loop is CASSQAGARGRINEKLFF. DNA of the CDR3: TGTGCCAGCAGCCAAGCGGGGGCCCGGGGAAGGATAAATGAAAAACTGTTTTTT.

The CDR3 bases are TGTGCCACCACAAGAGGGTGGGAATCAGGGGCCAACGTCCTGACTTTC. As protein: CATTRGWESGANVLTF. The chain links TRBV19 to TRBJ2-6, with D possibly matching TRBD2 (5 bases). The germline V gene has CDR1 LNHDA and CDR2 SQIVND (reference sequence). The CDR3 consists of 16 residues. The V end was cut by 10 bases, the J end by 4 bases, with 20 bases between.

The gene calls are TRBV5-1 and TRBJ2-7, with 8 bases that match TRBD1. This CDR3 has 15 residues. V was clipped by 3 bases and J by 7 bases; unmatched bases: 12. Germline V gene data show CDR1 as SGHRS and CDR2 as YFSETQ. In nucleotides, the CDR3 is TGCGCCAGCAGCTCCTCAGGGGGCCCCCTACGAGAGCAGTACTTC. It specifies CASSSSGGPLREQYF.

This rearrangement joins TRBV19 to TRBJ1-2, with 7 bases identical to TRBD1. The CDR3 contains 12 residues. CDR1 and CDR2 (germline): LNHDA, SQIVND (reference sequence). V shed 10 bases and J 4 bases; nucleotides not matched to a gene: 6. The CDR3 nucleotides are TGTGCCACCCGGCGGGACAGCTATGGCTACACCTTC. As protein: CATRRDSYGYTF. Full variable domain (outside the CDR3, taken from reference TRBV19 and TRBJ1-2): DGGITQSPKYLFRKEGQNVTLSCEQNLNHDAMYWYRQDPGQGLRLIYYSQIVNDFQKGDIAEGYSVSREKKESFPLTVTSAQKNPTAFYLCATRRDSYGYTFGSGTRLTVV.

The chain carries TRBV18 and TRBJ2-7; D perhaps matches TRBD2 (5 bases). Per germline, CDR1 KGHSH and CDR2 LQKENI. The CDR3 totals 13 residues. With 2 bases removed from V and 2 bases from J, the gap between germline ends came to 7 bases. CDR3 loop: CASSPTGTYEQYF. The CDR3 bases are TGTGCCAGCTCACCAACGGGGACCTACGAGCAGTACTTC.

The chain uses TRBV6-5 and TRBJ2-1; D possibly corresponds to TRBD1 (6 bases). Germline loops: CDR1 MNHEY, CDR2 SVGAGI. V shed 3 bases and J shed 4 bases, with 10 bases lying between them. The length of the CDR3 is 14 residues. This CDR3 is CASSYSGQYNEQFF. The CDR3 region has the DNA TGTGCCAGCAGTTATTCCGGACAGTACAATGAGCAGTTCTTC.

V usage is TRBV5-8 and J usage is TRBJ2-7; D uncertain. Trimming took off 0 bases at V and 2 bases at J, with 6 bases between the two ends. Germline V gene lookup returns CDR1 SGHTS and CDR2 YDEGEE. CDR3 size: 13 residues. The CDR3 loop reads CASSLVIAYEQYF. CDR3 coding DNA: TGTGCCAGCAGCTTGGTTATCGCCTACGAGCAGTACTTC.

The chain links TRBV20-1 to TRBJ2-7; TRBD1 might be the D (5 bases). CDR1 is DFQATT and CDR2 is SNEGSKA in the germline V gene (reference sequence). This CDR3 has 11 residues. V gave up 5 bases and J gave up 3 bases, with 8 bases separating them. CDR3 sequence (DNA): TGCAGTGCTCTTCAGGGCTACGAGCAGTACTTC. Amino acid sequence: CSALQGYEQYF.

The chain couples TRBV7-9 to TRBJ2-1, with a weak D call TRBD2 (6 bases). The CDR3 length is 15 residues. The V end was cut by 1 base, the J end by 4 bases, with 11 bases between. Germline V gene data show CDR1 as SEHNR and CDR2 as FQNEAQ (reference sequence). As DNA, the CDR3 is TGTGCCAGCAGCTTAGTACTAGCCGGGTACAATGAGCAGTTCTTC. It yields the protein CASSLVLAGYNEQFF.

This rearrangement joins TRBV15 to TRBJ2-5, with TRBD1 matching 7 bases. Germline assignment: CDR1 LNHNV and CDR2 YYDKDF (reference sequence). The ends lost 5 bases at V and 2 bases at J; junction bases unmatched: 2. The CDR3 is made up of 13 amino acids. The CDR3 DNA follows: TGTGCCACCAGCCGGGACAGTCAAGAGACCCAGTACTTC. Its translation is CATSRDSQETQYF. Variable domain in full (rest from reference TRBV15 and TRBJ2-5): DAMVIQNPRYQVTQFGKPVTLSCSQTLNHNVMYWYQQKSSQAPKLLFHYYDKDFNNEADTPDNFQSRRPNTSFCFLDIRSPGLGDTAMYLCATSRDSQETQYFGPGTRLLVL.

In nucleotides, the CDR3 is TGTGCCAGCAGTGCTCCGGGGGTTCAAGGCTATAATTCACCCCTCCACTTT. Protein sequence: CASSAPGVQGYNSPLHF. The rearrangement links TRBV6-1 to TRBJ1-6; possible D gene TRBD1, 5 bases. This CDR3 spans 17 amino acids. V lost 4 bases and J 3 bases, leaving 16 bases between the germline ends. The germline V gene encodes CDR1 MNHNS and CDR2 SASEGT.

The CDR3 bases are TGCGCCAGCAGCTTTGGACTAGCGGACACAGATACGCAGTATTTT. This translates into CASSFGLADTDTQYF. The J gene is TRBJ2-3, the V gene TRBV5-1, with TRBD2 identical over 10 bases. The trim removed 2 bases at V and 2 bases at J, leaving 2 bases unmatched. CDR1 SGHRS and CDR2 YFSETQ come from the germline V gene. The CDR3 is 15 amino acids.

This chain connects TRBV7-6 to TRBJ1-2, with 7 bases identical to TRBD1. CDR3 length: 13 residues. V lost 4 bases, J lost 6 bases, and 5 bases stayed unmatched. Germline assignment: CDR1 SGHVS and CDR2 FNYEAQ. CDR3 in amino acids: CASSSKQGNGYTF. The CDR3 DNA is TGTGCCAGCAGCTCGAAACAGGGGAATGGCTACACCTTC.

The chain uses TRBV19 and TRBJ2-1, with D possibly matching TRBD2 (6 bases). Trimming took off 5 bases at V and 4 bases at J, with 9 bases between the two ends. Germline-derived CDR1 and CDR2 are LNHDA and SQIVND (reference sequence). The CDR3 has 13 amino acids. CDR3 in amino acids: CASSPSAYNEQFF. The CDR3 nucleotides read TGTGCCAGTAGTCCTAGCGCGTACAATGAGCAGTTCTTC.